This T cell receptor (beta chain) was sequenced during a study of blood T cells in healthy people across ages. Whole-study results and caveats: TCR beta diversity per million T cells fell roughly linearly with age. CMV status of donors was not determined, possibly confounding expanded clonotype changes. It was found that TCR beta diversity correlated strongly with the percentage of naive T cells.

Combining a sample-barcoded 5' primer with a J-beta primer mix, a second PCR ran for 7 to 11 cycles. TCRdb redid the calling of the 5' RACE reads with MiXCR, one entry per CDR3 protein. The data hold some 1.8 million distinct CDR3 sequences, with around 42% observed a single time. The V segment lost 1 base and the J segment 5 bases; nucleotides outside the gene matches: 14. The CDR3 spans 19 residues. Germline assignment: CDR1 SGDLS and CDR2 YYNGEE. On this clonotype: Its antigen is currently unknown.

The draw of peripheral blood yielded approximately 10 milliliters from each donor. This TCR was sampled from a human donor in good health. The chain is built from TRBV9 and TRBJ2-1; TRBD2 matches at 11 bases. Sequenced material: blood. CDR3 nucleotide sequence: TGTGCCAGCAGCGTAAGGATACCTAGCGGGGGGATCATACACAATGAGCAGTTCTTC. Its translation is CASSVRIPSGGIIHNEQFF.